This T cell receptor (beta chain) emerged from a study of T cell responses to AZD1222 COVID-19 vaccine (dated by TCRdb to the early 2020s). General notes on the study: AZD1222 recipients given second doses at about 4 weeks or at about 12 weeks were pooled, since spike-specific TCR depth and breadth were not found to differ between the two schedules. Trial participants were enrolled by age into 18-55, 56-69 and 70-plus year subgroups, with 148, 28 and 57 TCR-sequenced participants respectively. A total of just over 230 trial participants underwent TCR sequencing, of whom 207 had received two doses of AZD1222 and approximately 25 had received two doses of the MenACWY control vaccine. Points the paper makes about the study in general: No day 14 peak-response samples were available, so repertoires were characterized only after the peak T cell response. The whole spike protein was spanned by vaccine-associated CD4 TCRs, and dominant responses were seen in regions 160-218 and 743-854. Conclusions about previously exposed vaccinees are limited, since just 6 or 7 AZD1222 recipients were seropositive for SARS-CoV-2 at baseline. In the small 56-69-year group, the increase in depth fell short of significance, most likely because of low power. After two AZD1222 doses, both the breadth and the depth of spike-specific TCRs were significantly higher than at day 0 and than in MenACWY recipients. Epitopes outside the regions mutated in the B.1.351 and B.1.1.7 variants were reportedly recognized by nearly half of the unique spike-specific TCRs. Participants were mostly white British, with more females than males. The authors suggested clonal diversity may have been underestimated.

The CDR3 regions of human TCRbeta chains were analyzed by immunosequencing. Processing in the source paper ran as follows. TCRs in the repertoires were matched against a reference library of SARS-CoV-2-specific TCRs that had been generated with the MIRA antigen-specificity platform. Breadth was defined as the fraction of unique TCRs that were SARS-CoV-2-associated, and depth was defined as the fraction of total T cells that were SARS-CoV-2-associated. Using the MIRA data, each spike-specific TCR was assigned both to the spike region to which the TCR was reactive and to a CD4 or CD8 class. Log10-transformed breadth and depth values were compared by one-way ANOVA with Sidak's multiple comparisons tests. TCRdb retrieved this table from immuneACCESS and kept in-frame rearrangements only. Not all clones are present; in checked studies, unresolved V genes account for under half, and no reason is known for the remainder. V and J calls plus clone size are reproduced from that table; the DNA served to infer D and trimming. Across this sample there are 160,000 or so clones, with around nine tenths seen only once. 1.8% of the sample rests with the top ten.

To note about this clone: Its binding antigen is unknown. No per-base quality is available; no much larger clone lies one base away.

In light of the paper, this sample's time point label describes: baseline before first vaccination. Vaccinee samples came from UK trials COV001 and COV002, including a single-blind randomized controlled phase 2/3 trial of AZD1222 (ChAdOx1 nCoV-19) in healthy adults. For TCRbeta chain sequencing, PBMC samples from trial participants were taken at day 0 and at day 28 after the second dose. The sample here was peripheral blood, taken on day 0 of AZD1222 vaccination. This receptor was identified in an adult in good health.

The nucleotide sequence is TGTGCCAGCAGCCCGTGGACGGGGGCGGTGAGGTACGAGCAGTACTTC. The resulting protein is CASSPWTGAVRYEQYF. The chain employs TRBV5-6 and TRBJ2-7; the D element could tentatively be TRBD1 or TRBD2, as 6 bases agree for each. V and J lose 4 bases and 4 bases, and a span of 21 bases separates them. Reading from cysteine to phenylalanine, the CDR3 counts 16 amino acids. Of all the DNA, just the CDR3 is kept, 48 bases in frame from base 1. CDR1 SGHDT and CDR2 YYEEEE are derived from the germline V gene.